Below are 17 T cell receptor beta chains sequenced from a single sample in a study of blood T cell repertoires in COVID-19. The protocol was immunoSEQ multiplex PCR, while the TCRdb copy is restricted to in-frame clones and leaves out a portion. The table shows around 160,000 clones, with around nine tenths occurring only once. The sequenced sample was peripheral blood. These receptor sequences come from a human donor in a cohort sampled during active COVID-19.

This chain uses TRBV18 with TRBJ1-3; D is uncertain. The germline V gene has CDR1 KGHSH and CDR2 LQKENI. Trimming took off 0 bases at V and 3 bases at J, with 9 bases between the two ends. This CDR3 is 15 amino acids long. The DNA for the CDR3 is TGTGCCAGCTCACCACCGAGCGTAGGTGGAAACACCATATATTTT. Translated: CASSPPSVGGNTIYF.

V is TRBV19 and J is TRBJ1-5; 7 bases fit TRBD1. The V segment lost 3 bases and the J segment 0 bases; nucleotides outside the gene matches: 20. CDR1 is LNHDA and CDR2 is SQIVND in the germline V gene (reference sequence). The CDR3 has 21 amino acids. DNA for the CDR3: TGTGCCAGTAGTATTCCCCTGACAGGGACCTGGCTGGGGGATAGCAATCAGCCCCAGCATTTT. Translation gives CASSIPLTGTWLGDSNQPQHF. The full variable domain, in which reference TRBV19 and TRBJ1-5 provide the parts outside the CDR3, is DGGITQSPKYLFRKEGQNVTLSCEQNLNHDAMYWYRQDPGQGLRLIYYSQIVNDFQKGDIAEGYSVSREKKESFPLTVTSAQKNPTAFYLCASSIPLTGTWLGDSNQPQHFGDGTRLSIL.

The chain has TRBV7-3 and TRBJ2-1; TRBD2 matches at 11 bases. This CDR3 contains 15 residues. The junction had 1 base not matched to a gene; V was cut back by 3 bases and J by 3 bases. Germline V lookup: CDR1 SGHTA, CDR2 FQGTGA. The CDR3 nucleotides are TGTGCCAGCAGCTTCGGGACTAGCGGCTACAATGAGCAGTTCTTC. It specifies CASSFGTSGYNEQFF.

To note about this clone: Other DNA sequences of this sample code for an identical CDR3. The gene calls are TRBV19 and TRBJ1-2, with 11 bases fitting TRBD1. CDR3 length: 13 residues. CDR1 is LNHDA, CDR2 SQIVND, per germline (reference sequence). With 9 bases clipped from V and 4 bases from J, the junction kept 4 bases outside the gene matches. The CDR3 DNA is TGTGCCAGCAGGACAGGGGGCGGCTATGGCTACACCTTC. Translating it yields CASRTGGGYGYTF.

The chain is built from TRBV18 and TRBJ1-2, with 9 bases that match TRBD1. Germline trimming cut 4 bases from V and 4 bases from J; bases unmatched to any gene: 4. This CDR3 is 14 amino acids long. The germline gives CDR1 KGHSH, CDR2 LQKENI. The CDR3 region has the DNA TGTGCCAGCTCACGTGGGGACAGGGCCTATGGCTACACCTTC. It specifies CASSRGDRAYGYTF. Using reference TRBV18 and TRBJ1-2 for the parts outside the CDR3, the full variable domain is NAGVMQNPRHLVRRRGQEARLRCSPMKGHSHVYWYRQLPEEGLKFMVYLQKENIIDESGMPKERFSAEFPKEGPSILRIQQVVRGDSAAYFCASSRGDRAYGYTFGSGTRLTVV.

The chain joins TRBV11-1 to TRBJ2-7, with 10 positions matching TRBD1. The CDR3 has 16 amino acids. In germline, CDR1 is SGHAT, CDR2 FQDESV (reference sequence). Losses at the gene ends were 5 bases for V and 2 bases for J; bases not matched to a gene: 9. The CDR3 sequence: CASSPKDRGRTYEQYF. The CDR3 nucleotides are TGTGCCAGCAGCCCCAAAGACAGGGGGCGAACCTACGAGCAGTACTTC.

This rearrangement joins TRBV4-2 to TRBJ1-5, with a weak D call TRBD1 (6 bases). The CDR3 consists of 15 residues. Trimming left V 4 bases short and J 5 bases short, with 15 bases between. The V gene's germline CDR1 is LGHNA and CDR2 YNFKEQ. The CDR3 nucleotides are TGTGCCAGCAGCCGATTACAGGGTCAGGATCAGCCCCAGCATTTT. Its protein is CASSRLQGQDQPQHF.

The rearrangement links TRBV6-5 to TRBJ2-7; 14 nucleotides align to TRBD2. The V gene end was trimmed by 4 bases and the J gene end by 6 bases; junction bases not matched to a gene: 8. The CDR3 contains 16 residues. Per germline, CDR1 MNHEY and CDR2 SVGAGI. As DNA, the CDR3 is TGTGCCAGCAGTTCGCGGACTAGCGGGAGGTCTGGCGAGCAGTACTTC. Its translation: CASSSRTSGRSGEQYF.

DNA of the CDR3: TGTGCCAGCAGCTTAATACAGGGGCGCTTAAATGAGCAGTTCTTC. Its protein product is CASSLIQGRLNEQFF. The chain uses TRBV7-3 and TRBJ2-1; 7 bases fit TRBD1. Germline trimming cut 1 base from V and 7 bases from J; bases unmatched to any gene: 7. CDR3 length: 15 residues. CDR1 and CDR2 from the germline V gene are SGHTA and FQGTGA.

This clone has just one count. This sequence joins TRBV6-1 and TRBJ2-5, with 9 nucleotides matching TRBD2. Germline V gives CDR1 MNHNS, CDR2 SASEGT. The CDR3 length is 15 residues. With V trimmed by 3 bases and J by 5 bases, 7 bases remained unmatched. The CDR3 protein is CASSDQRGARETQYF. The CDR3 nucleotides are TGTGCCAGCAGTGACCAGCGGGGGGCCCGGGAGACCCAGTACTTC.

This clone was seen a few times. The V gene is TRBV4-1, the J gene TRBJ2-1; a possible D gene is TRBD2 (6 bases). Trimming removed 5 bases from V and 9 bases from J, with 26 bases in between. CDR3 length: 17 residues. Germline V gene sequence: CDR1 MGHRA, CDR2 YSYEKL. This CDR3 is CASSSFASWEVEGEQFF. DNA of the CDR3: TGCGCCAGCAGCAGTTTCGCCTCGTGGGAGGTGGAAGGTGAGCAGTTCTTC.

V is TRBV28 and J is TRBJ1-1, with 8 bases identical to TRBD1. CDR1 MDHEN and CDR2 SYDVKM come from the germline V gene. This CDR3 is built from 13 residues. The CDR3, as DNA: TGTGCAGCCCACAGGGGGGGAAACACTGAAGCTTTCTTT. Protein sequence: CAAHRGGNTEAFF.

This chain connects TRBV6-1 to TRBJ1-1; D may be TRBD1 (5 bases). Germline V gene data show CDR1 as MNHNS and CDR2 as SASEGT. V was trimmed by 3 bases and J by 5 bases, leaving 7 bases between them. This CDR3 is 12 amino acids long. Here the CDR3 reads CASSEGGTEAFF. The CDR3 region has the DNA TGTGCCAGCAGTGAGGGGGGAACTGAAGCTTTCTTT.

V is TRBV30 and J is TRBJ1-2; D gene uncertain. CDR3 size: 12 residues. Trimming removed 5 bases at V and 3 bases at J, with 10 bases between. Germline assignment: CDR1 GTSNPN and CDR2 SVGIG (reference sequence). CDR3 bases: TGTGCCTGGGGGAGATTAGACTATGGCTACACCTTC. Translating gives CAWGRLDYGYTF.

This chain connects TRBV5-1 to TRBJ2-1, with D maybe TRBD2 (5 bases). V was shortened by 4 bases and J by 0 bases, with 11 bases between the two germline ends. The CDR3 runs to 15 residues. The germline V gene encodes CDR1 SGHRS and CDR2 YFSETQ. The CDR3 DNA reads as TGCGCCAGCAGCGCCGGTGCGGGCTCCTACAATGAGCAGTTCTTC. Translation gives CASSAGAGSYNEQFF.

This clone appeared a few times. V gene TRBV6-2 or TRBV6-3 combines with J gene TRBJ2-7; 9 bases are shared with TRBD1. The CDR3 is 14 residues long. CDR1 is MNHEY and CDR2 is SVGEGT in the germline V gene. V was clipped by 5 bases and J by 0 bases; unmatched bases: 2. The CDR3 sequence is CASSRDRVSYEQYF. The CDR3 bases are TGTGCCAGCAGTCGGGACAGGGTCTCCTACGAGCAGTACTTC.

This sequence joins TRBV28 and TRBJ1-2; the D gene is possibly TRBD1 (6 bases). Germline V gene data show CDR1 as MDHEN and CDR2 as SYDVKM. The CDR3 runs to 14 residues. V was cut by 7 bases and J by 0 bases, with 12 bases left in between. CDR3 loop: CASTDTGPNYGYTF. For the CDR3, the DNA is TGTGCCAGCACCGATACAGGGCCTAACTATGGCTACACCTTC.